Listed here are 30 T cell receptor beta chains from one sample, sequenced in a study of T cells in Graves' hyperthyroidism and ophthalmopathy (dated by TCRdb to between 2017 and 2020). Preparation of the library involved multiplex PCR. Sequencer: Illumina HiSeq 2000. TCR beta CDR3 regions were amplified from RNA transcripts. For the first round of RT-PCR on the TCR CDR3, the HTBI primer set was used together with the Qiagen OneStep RT-PCR kit. Through fastp at Q25 and MiXCR, TCRdb rebuilt clones from the public reads, retaining in-frame beta chains. For every CDR3 protein sequence, its rows merge into one entry that carries the most common genes and DNA. This sample has a few hundred thousand distinct CDR3 sequences in its table, and approximately 15% of those were observed once. The ten largest clonotypes hold over 12% of the sample. Sequencing input: blood. These receptors were collected from a woman between 18 and 29 years old with Graves' hyperthyroidism.

The chain employs TRBV7-2 and TRBJ1-5; 8 bases line up with TRBD1. CDR1 and CDR2 from the germline V gene are SGHTA and FQGNSA. The CDR3 has 16 residues. Trimming cost V 2 bases and J 3 bases; bases outside gene matches: 6. This chain's CDR3 is CASSLTGTGTNQPQHF. DNA for the CDR3: TGTGCCAGCAGCTTAACCGGGACAGGAACCAATCAGCCCCAGCATTTT.

This clonotype showed up many times. This chain joins TRBV6-1 and TRBJ2-3, with 8 bases that match TRBD1. V gave up 6 bases and J gave up 0 bases; unmatched junction bases: 5. This CDR3 comprises 15 residues. Germline CDR1 and CDR2: MNHNS and SASEGT. CDR3 loop: CASRTQGASTDTQYF. The DNA for the CDR3 is TGTGCCAGCAGAACTCAGGGGGCTAGCACAGATACGCAGTATTTT.

This clonotype was counted at least ten times. The chain couples TRBV20-1 to TRBJ2-2, with 8 bases lining up with TRBD2. The germline gives CDR1 DFQATT, CDR2 SNEGSKA (reference sequence). The CDR3 is 14 residues long. Losses at the gene ends were 5 bases for V and 7 bases for J; bases not matched to a gene: 9. The CDR3 coding sequence is TGCAGTGCTCAGGTCGGGGGGGCGGACGGGGAGCTGTTTTTT. This translates into CSAQVGGADGELFF.

The chain links TRBV19 to TRBJ1-1; D ambiguous. CDR3 length equals 12 residues. Trimming took 11 bases from V and 0 from J, leaving 10 bases between them. The V gene's germline CDR1 is LNHDA and CDR2 SQIVND (reference sequence). The CDR3 bases are TGTGCCTCGAGATACATGAACACTGAAGCTTTCTTT. Protein: CASRYMNTEAFF.

This clonotype showed up just once. Germline and junction disagree at one end, which may indicate a read error. V gene TRBV20-1 combines with J gene TRBJ1-1; perhaps TRBD1 as D (6 bases). In germline, CDR1 is DFQATT, CDR2 SNEGSKA (reference sequence). The CDR3 is made up of 12 amino acids. CDR3 sequence (DNA): TGCAGTGGAAAACGGGGGCTCACTGAAGCTTCCTTT. Translation: CSGKRGLTEASF.

The chain uses TRBV19 and TRBJ1-1; D ambiguous. Germline CDR1 LNHDA, CDR2 SQIVND (reference sequence). The CDR3 totals 12 residues. The V end was cut by 8 bases, the J end by 1 base, with 8 bases between. The CDR3 here is CASLTGNTEAFF. The DNA of the CDR3 is TGTGCCAGTCTGACGGGGAACACTGAAGCTTTCTTT.

This clonotype was recorded at least ten times. The J gene is TRBJ2-7, the V gene TRBV10-3; maybe TRBD1 (6 bases). CDR3 size: 12 residues. Germline lookup yields CDR1 ENHRY and CDR2 SYGVKD. V lost 10 bases and J 0 bases, leaving 10 bases between the germline ends. The CDR3 bases are TGTGCCACCCGACAGGACTCCTACGAGCAGTACTTC. Translating gives CATRQDSYEQYF.

At least ten counts were recorded for this clonotype. V usage is TRBV28 and J usage is TRBJ2-7, with 7 bases that match TRBD1. CDR1 and CDR2 from the germline V gene are MDHEN and SYDVKM. CDR3 length: 18 residues. V shed 4 bases, J shed 0 bases, and the junction held 15 bases outside the gene matches. The DNA of the CDR3 is TGTGCCAGCAGTTGGCTTCTGGTTGAAGGACAGGTCTCCTACGAGCAGTACTTC. Translated: CASSWLLVEGQVSYEQYF.

The sample holds a few counts of this clonotype. This sequence joins TRBV11-2 and TRBJ2-2, with D possibly matching TRBD2 (6 bases). Germline V gene data show CDR1 as SGHAT and CDR2 as FQNNGV. The length of the CDR3 is 17 residues. The V end lost 6 bases, the J end lost 6 bases, and 23 bases lay between the germline ends. DNA for the CDR3: TGTGCCAGCAGAGGAATCCGGGGGAACTTGCAGCCCGGGGAGCTGTTTTTT. Translation gives CASRGIRGNLQPGELFF.

In this sample, this clonotype turned up many times. The chain has TRBV11-2 and TRBJ2-1; 7 nucleotides line up with TRBD1. The germline V gene has CDR1 SGHAT and CDR2 FQNNGV. J was trimmed by 2 bases and V by 1 base; bases with no gene match: 11. The CDR3 is 18 residues long. This chain's CDR3 is CASSLGGQKISPYNEQFF. CDR3 DNA: TGTGCCAGCAGCTTAGGGGGACAGAAAATAAGCCCCTACAATGAGCAGTTCTTC.

J is TRBJ2-1 and V is TRBV29-1; possibly TRBD1 for D (5 bases). The V gene lost 6 bases and the J gene lost 3 bases, with 15 bases spanning the gap. The CDR3 has 14 amino acids. Germline loops: CDR1 SQVTM, CDR2 ANQGSEA. The CDR3 region has the DNA TGCAGCGTGGAGTCTTTAACAGGCTACAATGAGCAGTTCTTC. Encoded protein: CSVESLTGYNEQFF.

The chain joins TRBV10-3 to TRBJ2-7; the D call may be TRBD1 or TRBD2 (6 bases each). CDR3 length equals 20 residues. Germline V lookup: CDR1 ENHRY, CDR2 SYGVKD. Trimming shortened V by 2 bases and J by 4 bases, and 30 bases separated the two germline ends. In DNA form, the CDR3 reads TGTGCCATCAGTGAGCGGGGGCTCAGGTCATCCTACCCAAAAGGTTACGAGCAGTACTTC. Translated, it gives CAISERGLRSSYPKGYEQYF.

This clonotype has at least ten counts. The chain links TRBV20-1 to TRBJ1-5, with 11 bases lining up with TRBD1. Germline-derived CDR1 and CDR2 are DFQATT and SNEGSKA (reference sequence). Losses at the gene ends were 3 bases for V and 7 bases for J; bases not matched to a gene: 2. The CDR3 loop spans 13 amino acids. CDR3 DNA: TGCAGTGCTAGGGGACAGGGGGACCAGCCCCAGCATTTT. This translates into CSARGQGDQPQHF.

This clonotype was seen repeatedly, ten times or more. The chain carries TRBV27 and TRBJ1-1, with D perhaps TRBD1 (6 bases). This CDR3 has 14 residues. V was shortened by 6 bases and J by 4 bases, with 15 bases between the two germline ends. Germline V gives CDR1 MNHEY, CDR2 SMNVEV (reference sequence). The CDR3 here is CASSPDRRATEAFF. CDR3 sequence (DNA): TGTGCCAGCAGCCCCGACAGGCGTGCCACTGAAGCTTTCTTT.

This clonotype was seen many times. The chain is built from TRBV20-1 and TRBJ1-5, with TRBD1 matching 7 bases. Per germline, CDR1 DFQATT and CDR2 SNEGSKA (reference sequence). This CDR3 spans 14 amino acids. After removal of 7 bases from V and 0 bases from J, the junction contained 6 bases not matched to a gene. This CDR3 is CSVLTGLSNQPQHF. CDR3 nucleotides: TGCAGTGTTTTGACAGGGCTTAGCAATCAGCCCCAGCATTTT.

The chain carries TRBV3-1 and TRBJ1-1; D is perhaps TRBD1 (6 bases). From germline, CDR1 is LGHDT and CDR2 YNNKEL (reference sequence). Deletions cut 6 bases from V and 6 bases from J, with 20 bases between. The CDR3 is 15 amino acids. CDR3 in amino acids: CASSGRTEGGPEAFF. The CDR3 DNA is TGTGCCAGCAGTGGTCGGACCGAGGGGGGACCTGAAGCTTTCTTT.

The table lists this clonotype with many counts. The chain has TRBV27 and TRBJ2-7, with 7 bases identical to TRBD1. The germline V gene has CDR1 MNHEY and CDR2 SMNVEV (reference sequence). This CDR3 has 16 amino acids. With 3 bases clipped from V and 0 bases from J, the junction kept 8 bases outside the gene matches. CDR3 amino acids: CASSLKGAQSSYEQYF. The CDR3 nucleotides read TGTGCCAGCAGTTTGAAGGGGGCGCAGAGCTCCTACGAGCAGTACTTC.

Many counts were recorded for this clonotype. Here the CDR3 reads CSAGGQNSGATRGYTF. CDR3 nucleotides: TGCAGTGCTGGGGGACAGAACTCGGGGGCCACTAGGGGCTACACCTTC. The rearrangement uses TRBV20-1 and TRBJ1-2, with 7 bases lining up with TRBD1. The CDR3 totals 16 residues. The V segment lost 5 bases and the J segment 8 bases; nucleotides outside the gene matches: 20. Per germline, CDR1 DFQATT and CDR2 SNEGSKA (reference sequence).

The V call is TRBV29-1, the J call TRBJ2-7, with 10 positions matching TRBD2. V was pared by 4 bases and J by 1 base, with 7 bases of the junction left unmatched. The CDR3 is 15 amino acids. Germline CDR1 reads SQVTM; CDR2 reads ANQGSEA. CDR3 nucleotide sequence: TGCAGCGTTGCAAATCCGGGACTAGCGTCCTACGAGCAGTACTTC. Translation: CSVANPGLASYEQYF.

Many counts were recorded for this clonotype. The chain employs TRBV12-3 or TRBV12-4 and TRBJ1-1; TRBD1 might be the D (5 bases). CDR3 length equals 13 residues. V was shortened by 7 bases and J by 5 bases, with 14 bases between the two germline ends. This chain's CDR3 is CASTGAGRTEAFF. The CDR3 DNA sequence: TGTGCCAGCACTGGAGCAGGGAGGACTGAAGCTTTCTTT.

This clonotype was detected many times. This chain joins TRBV2 and TRBJ2-1; TRBD2 matches at 12 bases. Germline CDR1 reads SNHLY; CDR2 reads FYNNEI. Trimming removed 5 bases from V and 9 bases from J; junction bases left unmatched: 11. CDR3 length: 16 amino acids. This chain's CDR3 is CASSLAGGPVSAEQFF. The CDR3 bases are TGTGCCAGCAGTCTAGCGGGGGGGCCTGTCTCGGCTGAGCAGTTCTTC.

This clonotype was seen repeatedly, ten times or more. The junction does not match germline at one end; this may be a read error. The rearrangement links TRBV7-9 to TRBJ1-1; D uncertain. The CDR3 is made up of 11 amino acids. Germline V lookup: CDR1 SEHNR, CDR2 FQNEAQ (reference sequence). CDR3 region: CASSMNTEAFF. In nucleotides, the CDR3 is TGCGCCAGCAGCATGAACACTGAAGCTTTCTTT.

CDR3 sequence reads: CASSQDTAYQETQYF. CDR3 bases: TGTGCCAGCAGCCAAGATACAGCCTACCAAGAGACCCAGTACTTC. The genes are TRBV3-1 and TRBJ2-5; D gene unclear. The CDR3 covers 15 residues. The germline CDR1 and CDR2 sequences are LGHDT and YNNKEL (reference sequence). Trimming left V 0 bases short and J 0 bases short, with 8 bases between.

This clonotype was detected ten times or more. CDR3 in amino acids: CASSPTGGISNEQFF. The CDR3 DNA sequence: TGTGCCAGCAGTCCCACAGGGGGGATTTCCAATGAGCAGTTCTTC. The chain links TRBV28 to TRBJ2-1; 8 bases fit TRBD1. Germline-derived CDR1 and CDR2 are MDHEN and SYDVKM. J lost 6 bases, V lost 5 bases, and 9 bases had no gene match. The CDR3 is 15 amino acids.

The rearrangement uses TRBV20-1 and TRBJ2-1, with 10 bases identical to TRBD2. CDR1 DFQATT and CDR2 SNEGSKA come from the germline V gene (reference sequence). J gave up 6 bases and V 0 bases, and 8 bases lay outside the gene matches. This CDR3 region has 16 residues. The CDR3 loop reads CSAREPAGGIGNEQFF. CDR3 sequence (DNA): TGCAGTGCTAGAGAACCAGCGGGGGGGATTGGCAATGAGCAGTTCTTC.

In its sample, this clonotype was seen a few times. V is TRBV27 and J is TRBJ2-5; 7 nucleotides line up with TRBD1. Germline assignment: CDR1 MNHEY and CDR2 SMNVEV (reference sequence). The CDR3 loop spans 16 amino acids. Germline trimming cut 5 bases from V and 4 bases from J; bases unmatched to any gene: 13. The CDR3 protein is CASSPHRGRFTETQYF. The CDR3 region has the DNA TGTGCCAGCAGTCCCCATAGGGGGCGCTTTACAGAGACCCAGTACTTC.

The chain employs TRBV7-9 and TRBJ2-2; D possibly corresponds to TRBD2 (5 bases). There are 15 residues in the CDR3. Trimming left V 3 bases short and J 5 bases short, with 13 bases between. CDR1 and CDR2 (germline): SEHNR, FQNEAQ (reference sequence). The CDR3 DNA reads as TGTGCCAGCAGCTTTCGCCACCCGGGGACCGGGGAGCTGTTTTTT. Translated: CASSFRHPGTGELFF.

This clonotype was found many times. The chain combines TRBV5-1 with TRBJ1-4; 7 bases match TRBD1. Trimming removed 6 bases from V and 4 bases from J; junction bases left unmatched: 9. This CDR3 region has 15 residues. The germline CDR1 and CDR2 sequences are SGHRS and YFSETQ. The CDR3 sequence: CASTRRDRLNEKLFF. Written as DNA, the CDR3 is TGCGCCAGCACACGCAGGGACAGACTTAATGAAAAACTGTTTTTT.

This clonotype has just a few counts. The J gene is TRBJ1-6, the V gene TRBV5-1; the match to TRBD1 covers 10 bases. This CDR3 comprises 14 residues. CDR1 SGHRS and CDR2 YFSETQ come from the germline V gene. V trimming: 4 bases; J trimming: 7 bases; junction bases outside the gene matches: 2. The CDR3 is CASSRQGANSPLHF. The CDR3 DNA is TGCGCCAGCAGCAGACAGGGGGCGAATTCACCCCTCCACTTT.

The chain combines TRBV10-3 with TRBJ1-1, with a tentative D call TRBD1 (5 bases). Trimming pared 5 bases from V and 4 bases from J, leaving 20 bases between. Germline CDR1 reads ENHRY; CDR2 reads SYGVKD. This CDR3 has 16 amino acids. The CDR3 sequence is CAISIRAPPDTTEAFF. The CDR3 nucleotides are TGTGCCATCAGTATCCGGGCACCGCCGGACACCACTGAAGCTTTCTTT.